This T cell receptor beta chain appears in the sequencing data of a study of T cells in Graves' hyperthyroidism and ophthalmopathy (dated 2019 in TCRdb). For the study in its entirety: Peripheral blood samples were taken at initial diagnosis, before any treatment was given. The study also compared thyroid tissue and blood T-cell repertoires from five or six Graves' hyperthyroidism patients. The paper reports TCR Vbeta CDR3 sequencing of 140 or so peripheral blood samples: around 41 ophthalmopathy, fewer than 80 hyperthyroidism and some 17 progressor patients. Once sampling was done, hyperthyroidism patients were given methimazole at a starting dose of 30 mg daily, whereas ophthalmopathy patients were given high-dose intravenous methylprednisolone. For training and testing, the 95 to 100 patients in the discovery cohort were randomly divided in a 7:3 ratio. Prospective prediction of ophthalmopathy was tested in an independent validation cohort consisting of fewer than 20 hyperthyroidism patients and around 16 patients who later progressed to ophthalmopathy. To identify distinguishing TCR V-J signatures, a discovery cohort of about 100 patients was used, comprising some 45 with Graves' ophthalmopathy and some 57 with stable Graves' hyperthyroidism. The study at large found these results: During validation, the model predicted progression to ophthalmopathy a median of around six months ahead of onset, with roughly 65% sensitivity and roughly 75% specificity. No statistical method was used to fix the sample size in advance, and group allocation was not hidden from the investigators. Most expanded thyroid clonotypes (frequency above 0.001) were also detected in blood, suggesting blood repertoires may reflect thyroid immune responses. A model built on a 13 V-J signature distinguished ophthalmopathy from stable hyperthyroidism, reaching over 85% sensitivity and about 81% specificity in cross-validation and 80%/75% in testing.

Ophthalmopathy patients had moderately to severely active disease, Clinical Activity Score of at least 3, NOSPECS grade of at least 4, and duration under 3 months. Any patient with an uncontrolled infection, another autoimmune disease, pregnancy or lactation was excluded. Clinical symptoms, serum thyroxine and TRAb, thyroid ultrasound, and orbital computed tomography formed the basis for the diagnoses. PBMCs were separated from under 12 ml of fresh peripheral blood using Ficoll-Paque density gradient centrifugation. Total RNA was extracted using Trizol reagent, and RNA quality was assessed on an Agilent 2100 Bioanalyzer. This clonotype was observed many times. No cognate antigen has been identified for it. No per-base quality is available; no much larger clone lies one base away. Including the terminal cysteine and phenylalanine, the CDR3 comprises 19 residues. Here the CDR3 DNA is all that survives: 57 bases in frame from base 1. The junction carries 26 bases between V and J, which are trimmed by 5 bases and 2 bases respectively. The germline V gene gives CDR1 as SGHVS and CDR2 as FQNEAQ.

The TCR beta CDR3 regions were amplified from RNA transcripts. The TCR CDR3 was subjected to a first round of RT-PCR using the HTBI primer set and the Qiagen OneStep RT-PCR kit. A second multiplex PCR round built the libraries, followed by size selection and purification. Libraries were sequenced paired-end with 100 bp reads on an Illumina HiSeq2000. As for how the authors treated the data: SOAPnuke was used to process the raw data, throwing out any read that contained adapters or uncalled bases, had a mean Phred below 15, or lacked an exact constant-primer or identifier match. High-quality paired reads were merged using COPE v1.2.5, and each unique nucleotide sequence was defined as a clonotype. Clonotypes were aligned to IMGT TRBV, TRBD and TRBJ reference segments using MiTCR v1.1. The analysis was restricted to V-J combinations with a frequency above 0.0001, which together covered about 99% of the repertoires. The TCS score was defined as F50 (clonal expansion) divided by E x V (chaos), with BLOSUM62-based TCRdist calculated between CDR3 peptides within each V-J. Welch's t-statistics and random forest reduced roughly 500 V-J features to about 13, which were used in a naive Bayes classifier (R e1071). TCRdb reran the public reads through fastp at Q25 and MiXCR, keeping productive beta chains. For every CDR3 protein sequence, its rows merge into one entry that carries the most common genes and DNA. TCRdb's processing, not the authors' own work, is the source of the V and J calls. Counted in this sample were hundreds of thousands of distinct CDR3 sequences; less than 25% of them appeared once. About 34% of the sample rests with the top ten.

The rearranged segments are TRBV7-8 and TRBJ2-3; the best D guess is TRBD2, with 6 bases matching. The sequenced sample consisted of blood. The sequence was obtained from a young man with Graves' ophthalmopathy. The nucleotides read TGTGCCAGCAGCCCCAGATGGGTTGGACTACCCTTCCCCACAGATACGCAGTATTTT. It encodes CASSPRWVGLPFPTDTQYF. Beyond the CDR3, the reference TRBV7-8 and TRBJ2-3 genes provide the residues; the full variable domain reads: GAGVSQSPRYKVAKRGQDVALRCDPISGHVSLFWYQQALGQGPEFLTYFQNEAQLDKSGLPSDRFFAERPEGSVSTLKIQRTQQEDSAVYLCASSPRWVGLPFPTDTQYFGPGTRLTVL.